The clone carrying this T cell receptor beta chain was picked up a small number of times. Its antigen is undetermined. Every one of the donors gave at least one pre-ART PBMC sample and at least two post-ART PBMC samples. This was the immunoSEQ v3.0 assay at survey level. Produced via immunoSEQ multiplex PCR; TCRdb's table is partial and in-frame only. The table includes 30,000 to 40,000 clones, 65% to 80% detected once. This sample is drawn from a study of long-term antiretroviral therapy in people with HIV. Findings of the study overall: Among HIV repertoires, CDR3 length ranges were narrower than those of controls.

Germline CDR1 reads MNHEY; CDR2 reads SMNVEV (reference sequence). The CDR3 consists of 12 residues. Trimming cost V 6 bases and J 2 bases, with 7 bases left between them. This chain uses TRBV27 with TRBJ1-2, with D maybe TRBD1 (6 bases). The sequences come from unsorted PBMCs, collected 2 years after starting antiretroviral therapy. The TCR originated in a woman aged 45-65 years with HIV. CDR3 region: CASRGGNYGYTF. The DNA of the CDR3 is TGTGCCAGCAGAGGGGGGAACTATGGCTACACCTTC.